This TCR beta chain was sequenced during a study of human T cells and chemical hapten exposure. For the study at large: Patients, largely female, had alopecia areata, totalis or universalis.

As to treatment: therapeutic diphenylcyclopropenone sensitization with weekly scalp DPC. Samples of blood were obtained prior to the application of each patch test. Library construction involved attaching unique molecular identifiers to individual cDNA molecules, which allowed quantitative, reproducible TCR counting. MiXCR, applied by TCRdb to the reads, yields one record per CDR3 protein. The sample has around 1,700 distinct CDR3 sequences, about 57% seen once. V was pared by 2 bases and J by 2 bases, with 17 bases between. Germline V gene sequence: CDR1 MDHEN, CDR2 SYDVKM. This CDR3 is 17 amino acids long.

The clonotype originates from an adult with alopecia areata. Some clones in this sample may be carry-over from other donors' samples. This table probably holds off-target reads from a library built for another chain. This chain joins TRBV28 and TRBJ2-3; D perhaps matches TRBD1 (6 bases). The sequencing here drew on whole blood, taken before DPC sensitization or 2, 6, or about 24 weeks after (not recorded which). The CDR3 DNA follows: TGTGCCAGCAGTTTAAGGACAGTCCTTGCAATCACAGATACGCAGTATTTT. Protein product: CASSLRTVLAITDTQYF.